Shown below are 8 T cell receptor beta chains from a single sample sequenced in a study of early T cells in non-severe SARS-CoV-2 infection. A single record per CDR3 protein comes from TCRdb applying MiXCR to the 5' RACE reads. The table has about 130,000 distinct CDR3 sequences, about 15% seen once. Sample: whole blood. These receptors all stem from an adult who was a healthcare worker with PCR-confirmed SARS-CoV-2 infection or an uninfected control (not recorded which).

This clonotype was detected a few times. The chain has TRBV4-1 and TRBJ1-2; D is ambiguous. V lost 0 bases to trimming and J lost 6 bases, with 11 bases between them. Germline loops: CDR1 MGHRA, CDR2 YSYEKL. The CDR3 is 14 residues long. The CDR3 DNA follows: TGCGCCAGCAGCCAAGAATGGTTAGGGAATGGCTACACCTTC. Translating it yields CASSQEWLGNGYTF.

The chain links TRBV9 to TRBJ2-3, with D possibly called TRBD1 or TRBD2 (5 bases each). The CDR3 covers 16 residues. Trimming removed 3 bases at V and 6 bases at J, with 20 bases between. CDR1 is SGDLS, CDR2 YYNGEE, per germline. This CDR3 is CASSAGAGSRGDTQYF. The CDR3 nucleotides read TGTGCCAGCAGCGCCGGGGCCGGATCTCGTGGGGATACGCAGTATTTT.

The chain combines TRBV12-3 or TRBV12-4 with TRBJ1-5; the D gene is possibly TRBD1 (6 bases). V was pared by 3 bases and J by 2 bases, with 14 bases between. The CDR3 totals 16 residues. CDR3 DNA: TGTGCCAGCAGTTTGTCGGGGGCGAGGGGCAATCAGCCCCAGCATTTT. It codes for CASSLSGARGNQPQHF.

This clonotype turned up a few times. V gene TRBV19 combines with J gene TRBJ2-3, with 7 bases aligning to TRBD2. V lost 6 bases, J lost 1 base, and 7 bases stayed unmatched. The CDR3 is 15 amino acids. Per the germline V gene, CDR1 is LNHDA and CDR2 is SQIVND (reference sequence). This chain's CDR3 is CASRTRAGGTDTQYF. The CDR3 region has the DNA TGTGCCAGTAGGACGCGCGCGGGGGGCACAGATACGCAGTATTTT.

The J gene is TRBJ2-1, the V gene TRBV6-2 or TRBV6-3, with 7 positions matching TRBD2. There are 15 residues in the CDR3. J lost 3 bases, V lost 9 bases, and 11 bases had no gene match. Germline-derived CDR1 and CDR2 are MNHEY and SVGEGT. The CDR3 loop reads CASHRGGVVYNEQFF. The CDR3 DNA follows: TGTGCCAGTCACCGCGGGGGAGTCGTCTACAATGAGCAGTTCTTC.

This clonotype was seen more than once but under ten times. This chain links TRBV7-6 with TRBJ2-5, with 10 bases matching TRBD2. Trimming cost V 6 bases and J 5 bases; bases outside gene matches: 18. The CDR3 is made up of 18 amino acids. Per germline, CDR1 SGHVS and CDR2 FNYEAQ. The CDR3 is CASSPRRASGGPAETQYF. For the CDR3, the DNA is TGTGCCAGCAGTCCCCGTAGGGCTAGCGGGGGCCCGGCGGAGACCCAGTACTTC.

This clonotype occurred a few times. In DNA, the CDR3 is TGCAGTGCTAGGAGGACGGCTGATGAAAAACTGTTTTTT. The encoded protein is CSARRTADEKLFF. The chain has TRBV20-1 and TRBJ1-4, with D hard to call. The germline CDR1 and CDR2 sequences are DFQATT and SNEGSKA (reference sequence). CDR3 length equals 13 residues. Trimming left V 3 bases short and J 6 bases short, with 11 bases between.

This chain joins TRBV19 and TRBJ2-2; unclear D gene. V was shortened by 7 bases and J by 8 bases, with 20 bases between the two germline ends. There are 15 residues in the CDR3. Germline V gene lookup returns CDR1 LNHDA and CDR2 SQIVND (reference sequence). CDR3 DNA: TGTGCCAGTACGGGTGGTAATGGTGAAGCGGGGGAGCTGTTTTTT. Translated, it gives CASTGGNGEAGELFF. The whole variable domain, filled in from reference TRBV19 and TRBJ2-2, reads DGGITQSPKYLFRKEGQNVTLSCEQNLNHDAMYWYRQDPGQGLRLIYYSQIVNDFQKGDIAEGYSVSREKKESFPLTVTSAQKNPTAFYLCASTGGNGEAGELFFGEGSRLTVL.